These 15 T cell receptor beta chains were sequenced from one sample in a study of blood T cell repertoires in COVID-19. Sequencing used immunoSEQ multiplex PCR; TCRdb keeps in-frame clones, though not all of them. Among a few hundred thousand clones listed, about four fifths were seen once. Sequenced sample: peripheral blood. The receptors derive from a man older than 75 with acute or convalescent COVID-19.

V and J are TRBV7-9 and TRBJ1-5; D is unclear. The CDR3 is 15 residues long. The V gene's germline CDR1 is SEHNR and CDR2 FQNEAQ (reference sequence). Trimming took off 0 bases at V and 6 bases at J, with 12 bases between the two ends. CDR3 sequence: CASSLAGRIGQPQHF. The CDR3, as DNA: TGTGCCAGCAGCTTAGCGGGGAGGATTGGTCAGCCCCAGCATTTT.

This chain links TRBV6-4 with TRBJ2-1; 8 bases align to TRBD1. The V and J ends lost 3 bases and 0 bases, in that order; junction bases with no gene match: 10. This CDR3 region has 18 residues. The germline V gene has CDR1 MRHNA and CDR2 SNTAGT. CDR3: CASSEKDRADSSYNEQFF. The CDR3 DNA reads TGTGCCAGCAGTGAGAAGGACAGGGCTGATAGCTCCTACAATGAGCAGTTCTTC.

The gene calls are TRBV10-3 and TRBJ2-7; 10 nucleotides match TRBD1. The junction had 6 bases not matched to a gene; V was cut back by 6 bases and J by 4 bases. CDR1 ENHRY and CDR2 SYGVKD come from the germline V gene. The length of the CDR3 is 14 residues. The CDR3 loop reads CAISRQGATYEQYF. Written as DNA, the CDR3 is TGTGCCATCAGCAGACAGGGGGCGACTTACGAGCAGTACTTC.

CDR3 region: CASSQHPGQPQHF. In DNA, the CDR3 is TGTGCCAGCAGCCAACATCCAGGGCAGCCCCAGCATTTT. This chain connects TRBV3-1 (or the pseudogene TRBV3-2) to TRBJ1-5, with D possibly TRBD1 on 5 matching bases. CDR3 size: 13 residues. Germline CDR1 is LGHDT and CDR2 is YNNKEL (reference sequence). V was clipped by 2 bases and J by 7 bases, with 9 bases between them.

The chain recombines TRBV21-1 with TRBJ1-3. TRBV21-1 is flagged as a pseudogene. The CDR3 is made up of 16 amino acids. The CDR3 DNA reads TGTGCCAGCAGCAAGTACGGAGATGGCTCTGGAAACACCATATATTTT. Translation gives CASSKYGDGSGNTIYF.

V usage is TRBV5-5 and J usage is TRBJ1-6; maybe TRBD1 (5 bases). The germline gives CDR1 SGHKS, CDR2 YYEKEE (reference sequence). This CDR3 region has 14 residues. Trimming stripped 0 bases from V and 10 bases from J, with 11 bases between. The CDR3 spells CASSLGTLLSPLHF. Here the CDR3 DNA reads TGTGCCAGCAGCTTGGGGACACTGCTATCACCCCTCCACTTT.

V gene TRBV10-1 combines with J gene TRBJ2-7; TRBD2 agrees at 8 bases. Germline V gene sequence: CDR1 WNHNN, CDR2 SYGVQD (reference sequence). CDR3 length: 15 residues. V shed 7 bases, J shed 3 bases, and the junction held 11 bases outside the gene matches. The CDR3: CASIRTSGRVYEQYF. CDR3 bases: TGCGCCAGCATTCGAACCAGCGGGAGAGTCTACGAGCAGTACTTC.

This chain links TRBV5-5 with TRBJ1-1; no clear D. V lost 1 base to trimming and J lost 4 bases, with 8 bases between them. The CDR3 sequence is 13 residues long. Germline V gene lookup returns CDR1 SGHKS and CDR2 YYEKEE (reference sequence). The CDR3 is CASSLSRVTEAFF. The CDR3, as DNA: TGTGCCAGCAGCTTGTCCCGGGTCACTGAAGCTTTCTTT.

This chain joins TRBV9 and TRBJ2-3; 11 nucleotides agree with TRBD2. Germline assignment: CDR1 SGDLS and CDR2 YYNGEE. CDR3 length equals 17 residues. Trimming took 3 bases from V and 5 from J; bases not matched to a gene: 11. In nucleotides, the CDR3 is TGTGCCAGCAGCGCCCCCGGGACTAGCGGAAGAATAGATACGCAGTATTTT. Its protein is CASSAPGTSGRIDTQYF. Full variable domain (remainder filled in from reference TRBV9 and TRBJ2-3): DSGVTQTPKHLITATGQRVTLRCSPRSGDLSVYWYQQSLDQGLQFLIQYYNGEERAKGNILERFSAQQFPDLHSELNLSSLELGDSALYFCASSAPGTSGRIDTQYFGPGTRLTVL.

The genes are TRBV24-1 and TRBJ1-1, with 9 bases aligning to TRBD1. Germline CDR1 KGHDR, CDR2 SFDVKD. J gave up 2 bases and V 8 bases, and 2 bases lay outside the gene matches. The CDR3 contains 13 residues. The CDR3 is CATKGQGNTEAFF. In DNA, the CDR3 is TGTGCCACCAAGGGACAGGGTAACACTGAAGCTTTCTTT.

This chain uses TRBV21-1 with TRBJ1-1; the table's D call of TRBD1 was not tested on the DNA. TRBV21-1 has pseudogene status. The CDR3 contains 13 residues. In DNA form, the CDR3 reads TGTGCCAGCAGCAAAAGGGGTCACACTGAAGCTTTCTTT. This sequence encodes CASSKRGHTEAFF.

In its sample, this clone was seen once. The chain joins TRBV19 to TRBJ1-5; maybe TRBD1 (5 bases). The CDR3 is 13 residues long. V gave up 6 bases and J gave up 5 bases, with 11 bases separating them. Germline lookup yields CDR1 LNHDA and CDR2 SQIVND (reference sequence). The CDR3 region has the DNA TGTGCCAGTAGGGTTGCAGGGTATCAGCCCCAGCATTTT. Residues: CASRVAGYQPQHF.

This clone has only a few counts. The rearrangement joins TRBV10-3 to TRBJ1-4; TRBD1 aligns across 7 bases. The CDR3 length is 13 residues. CDR1 is ENHRY, CDR2 SYGVKD, per germline. The V gene end was trimmed by 7 bases and the J gene end by 6 bases; junction bases not matched to a gene: 5. The CDR3: CAIKTGLDEKLFF. The DNA for the CDR3 is TGTGCCATCAAGACAGGGTTGGATGAAAAACTGTTTTTT.

The chain employs TRBV28 and TRBJ2-7; 7 bases fit TRBD1. J gave up 3 bases and V 3 bases, and 5 bases lay outside the gene matches. Germline lookup yields CDR1 MDHEN and CDR2 SYDVKM. The CDR3 is 14 amino acids. Here the CDR3 reads CASSFTNRGYEQYF. CDR3 DNA sequence: TGTGCCAGCAGTTTTACGAACAGGGGCTACGAGCAGTACTTC.

The table lists this clone with a few counts. The J gene is TRBJ1-4, the V gene TRBV28, with TRBD1 as a possible D gene (5 bases). V lost 6 bases and J 7 bases, leaving 12 bases between the germline ends. This CDR3 region has 13 residues. Germline V CDR1 and CDR2: MDHEN, SYDVKM. The CDR3 loop reads CASSSSRAEKLFF. The CDR3 DNA follows: TGTGCCAGCAGCTCTTCCAGGGCTGAAAAACTGTTTTTT.